This entry describes one TCR beta chain. A read error is likely here: a far larger clone is one base away. The entry originates in a study of low-dose radiotherapy and immunotherapy resistance in tumors. Study context: Cohort 1 got 0.5 Gy per fraction every 2 weeks, 6.5 Gy in total. On a schedule of every two weeks, intravenous cyclophosphamide at a dose of 200 mg/m2 was delivered one day before each radiation and immunotherapy administration.

Germline V CDR1 and CDR2: ENHRY, SYGVKD. The CDR3 has 17 residues. Between the trimmed V and J ends, which lost 5 bases and 3 bases, there was a span of 22 bases. TRAV- and TRBV-specific primers, spanning alpha and beta chains, primed first-strand cDNA. Amplification of TCRs used a constant-region primer and V-primer adapter for around 18 PCR cycles. After the mRNA was isolated, it was amplified using in vitro transcription. TCRdb analysed the reads with MiXCR anew, one entry per CDR3 protein. Among about 60,000 distinct CDR3 sequences listed, around 27% were seen once. This sample's time point: before trial treatment. Every donor's regimen consisted of nivolumab, ipilimumab, aspirin, low-dose cyclophosphamide and low-dose radiotherapy.

The clonotype was recovered from a male donor with prostate cancer. The input for sequencing was PBMCs, taken before treatment. V usage is TRBV10-3 and J usage is TRBJ1-1; no clear D. CDR3 DNA sequence: TGTGCCATCAGTTCCCGTGAGGGTAGGGTTCGGGACACTGAAGCTTTCTTT. Residues: CAISSREGRVRDTEAFF.